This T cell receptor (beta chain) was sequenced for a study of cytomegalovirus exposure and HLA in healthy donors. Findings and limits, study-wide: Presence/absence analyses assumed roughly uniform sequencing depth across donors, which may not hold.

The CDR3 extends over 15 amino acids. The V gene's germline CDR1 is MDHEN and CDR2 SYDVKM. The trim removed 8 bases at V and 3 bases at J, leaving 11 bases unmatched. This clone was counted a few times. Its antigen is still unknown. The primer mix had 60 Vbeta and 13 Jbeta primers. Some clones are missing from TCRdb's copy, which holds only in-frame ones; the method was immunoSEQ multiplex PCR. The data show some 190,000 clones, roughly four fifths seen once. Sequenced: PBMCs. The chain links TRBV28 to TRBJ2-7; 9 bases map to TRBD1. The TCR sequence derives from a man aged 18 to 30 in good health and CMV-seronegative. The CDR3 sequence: CASRTGATGIYEQYF. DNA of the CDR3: TGTGCCAGCCGGACAGGGGCGACAGGGATCTACGAGCAGTACTTC.